Listed here are 32 T cell receptor beta chains from one sample, sequenced in a study of blood T cell repertoires in COVID-19. Clones were read by immunoSEQ multiplex PCR, and TCRdb kept only the in-frame ones, dropping some. The sample lists some 150,000 clones; 80% to 90% were seen once. Input material: peripheral blood. The receptors stem from a man between 50 and 59 years old with active COVID-19.

This clone was seen a few times. V is TRBV5-4 and J is TRBJ2-7; TRBD2 is a possible D gene (5 bases). CDR1 is SGHNT, CDR2 YYREEE, per germline (reference sequence). CDR3 length equals 14 residues. Trimming took 4 bases from V and 3 from J, leaving 14 bases between them. The DNA of the CDR3 is TGTGCCAGCAGCGGAGAGGGAATTAGCTACGAGCAGTACTTC. The encoded protein is CASSGEGISYEQYF.

The chain combines TRBV20-1 with TRBJ2-1; 12 positions match TRBD2. J lost 9 bases, V lost 3 bases, and 6 bases had no gene match. The CDR3 extends over 14 amino acids. The germline V gene encodes CDR1 DFQATT and CDR2 SNEGSKA (reference sequence). CDR3 nucleotide sequence: TGCAGTGCTAGTCTAGCGGGGGGGCCGGGTGAGCAGTTCTTC. This gives the protein CSASLAGGPGEQFF.

This clone appeared a few times. The chain carries TRBV6-2 or TRBV6-3 and TRBJ2-7; TRBD2 aligns across 12 bases. This CDR3 is built from 14 residues. Losses at the gene ends were 6 bases for V and 6 bases for J; bases not matched to a gene: 6. CDR1 and CDR2 from the germline V gene are MNHEY and SVGEGT. CDR3 nucleotides: TGTGCCAGCAGCTTCGGACTAGCGGGGTTCGAGCAGTACTTC. Its translation is CASSFGLAGFEQYF.

The chain uses TRBV5-4 and TRBJ1-2, with TRBD1 matching over 7 bases. J gave up 4 bases and V 7 bases, and 10 bases lay outside the gene matches. The V gene's germline CDR1 is SGHNT and CDR2 YYREEE (reference sequence). The CDR3 consists of 14 residues. Here the CDR3 reads CASGASTGLYGYTF. The DNA of the CDR3 is TGTGCCAGCGGGGCTTCGACAGGGCTCTATGGCTACACCTTC.

The genes are TRBV6-6 and TRBJ1-3, with D tentatively TRBD1 (6 bases). Trimming cost V 5 bases and J 2 bases, with 19 bases left between them. Germline loops: CDR1 MNHNY, CDR2 SVGAGI (reference sequence). CDR3 length: 17 amino acids. Here the CDR3 DNA reads TGTGCCAGCAGTCCCTTTACAGGGAATCGGCCTGGAAACACCATATATTTT. This codes for CASSPFTGNRPGNTIYF.

Here the CDR3 reads CASSGSSGGDLETQYF. Written as DNA, the CDR3 is TGTGCCAGCAGCGGATCTAGCGGGGGGGACTTGGAGACCCAGTACTTC. V is TRBV9 and J is TRBJ2-5; 12 bases are shared with TRBD2. Germline V gives CDR1 SGDLS, CDR2 YYNGEE. Trimming removed 3 bases from V and 5 bases from J; junction bases left unmatched: 8. This CDR3 is built from 16 residues.

The chain has TRBV5-1 and TRBJ2-3; 7 positions agree with TRBD1. V was clipped by 3 bases and J by 1 base; unmatched bases: 5. This CDR3 has 15 residues. The germline CDR1 and CDR2 sequences are SGHRS and YFSETQ. CDR3 loop: CASSSEGARTDTQYF. CDR3 in DNA: TGCGCCAGCAGCTCCGAGGGGGCCCGCACAGATACGCAGTATTTT.

In this sample, this clone turned up once. This rearrangement joins TRBV13 to TRBJ1-1; D might be TRBD1 (5 bases). The CDR3 has 14 residues. The germline V gene encodes CDR1 PRHDT and CDR2 FYEKMQ (reference sequence). V was clipped by 5 bases and J by 6 bases, with 16 bases between them. This CDR3 is CASSVATASSEAFF. The CDR3 DNA sequence: TGTGCCAGCAGCGTAGCGACAGCCTCTTCTGAAGCTTTCTTT.

V and J are TRBV9 and TRBJ1-5, with D unresolved. Trimming stripped 0 bases from V and 5 bases from J, with 6 bases between. CDR1 SGDLS and CDR2 YYNGEE come from the germline V gene. The CDR3 is 13 amino acids. DNA of the CDR3: TGTGCCAGCAGCGTAGCGGTGGATCAGCCCCAGCATTTT. It encodes CASSVAVDQPQHF. Using reference TRBV9 and TRBJ1-5 for the parts outside the CDR3, the full variable domain is DSGVTQTPKHLITATGQRVTLRCSPRSGDLSVYWYQQSLDQGLQFLIQYYNGEERAKGNILERFSAQQFPDLHSELNLSSLELGDSALYFCASSVAVDQPQHFGDGTRLSIL.

This clone was seen only once. The gene calls are TRBV5-6 and TRBJ2-7; tentative D call: TRBD1 (7 bases). This CDR3 region has 15 residues. CDR1 is SGHDT, CDR2 YYEEEE, per germline. With 5 bases removed from V and 2 bases from J, the gap between germline ends came to 17 bases. The CDR3 spells CASSRGQGGAYEQYF. CDR3 bases: TGTGCCAGCAGTAGGGGGCAGGGCGGGGCCTACGAGCAGTACTTC.

V is TRBV7-2 and J is TRBJ2-3; 11 bases are a match to TRBD2. CDR3 size: 15 residues. Germline V CDR1 and CDR2: SGHTA, FQGNSA. V lost 7 bases and J lost 3; bases outside the gene matches: 6. In DNA form, the CDR3 reads TGTGCCAGCAACCTACTAGCGGGGGATACAGATACGCAGTATTTT. Protein: CASNLLAGDTDTQYF.

CDR3 sequence reads: CASSLGFQGSTDTQYF. CDR3 sequence (DNA): TGTGCCAGCAGCTTGGGTTTCCAGGGGAGCACAGATACGCAGTATTTT. The gene calls are TRBV5-5 and TRBJ2-3; a weak D match, TRBD1 (6 bases). V gave up 0 bases and J gave up 0 bases, with 11 bases separating them. This CDR3 has 16 residues. CDR1 and CDR2 from the germline V gene are SGHKS and YYEKEE (reference sequence).

The chain uses TRBV5-1 and TRBJ2-3, with TRBD1 as a possible D gene (6 bases). Germline V gene sequence: CDR1 SGHRS, CDR2 YFSETQ. V was trimmed by 4 bases and J by 2 bases, leaving 14 bases between them. This CDR3 region has 15 residues. For the CDR3, the DNA is TGCGCCAGCAGCCACCGGGACAAACTCACAGATACGCAGTATTTT. Protein product: CASSHRDKLTDTQYF.

V gene TRBV6-2 or TRBV6-3 combines with J gene TRBJ1-2; maybe TRBD1 (6 bases). The CDR3 is made up of 16 amino acids. Germline CDR1 is MNHEY and CDR2 is SVGEGT. The ends were cut back, 5 bases at V and 6 bases at J, with 22 bases in the middle. CDR3 sequence reads: CASSPLPGALGNGYTF. CDR3 nucleotide sequence: TGTGCCAGCAGTCCGCTCCCAGGGGCGCTCGGAAATGGCTACACCTTC.

This chain links TRBV6-5 with TRBJ2-2; a weak D match, TRBD1 (6 bases). Trimming removed 6 bases from V and 4 bases from J, with 9 bases in between. The CDR3 consists of 13 residues. Looked up from germline, CDR1 is MNHEY and CDR2 is SVGAGI. CDR3 amino acids: CASRRQVTGELFF. The CDR3 DNA reads TGTGCCAGCAGGCGACAGGTCACCGGGGAGCTGTTTTTT.

This chain connects TRBV7-8 to TRBJ2-2, with 10 bases that match TRBD1. CDR1 and CDR2 from the germline V gene are SGHVS and FQNEAQ. The CDR3 covers 17 residues. The junction had 11 bases not matched to a gene; V was cut back by 6 bases and J by 4 bases. CDR3 sequence: CASRDRGSPGATGELFF. The CDR3 region has the DNA TGTGCCAGCAGGGACAGGGGGAGCCCCGGGGCCACCGGGGAGCTGTTTTTT.

V and J are TRBV6-1 and TRBJ2-3; maybe TRBD1 (5 bases). CDR3 length: 17 amino acids. Germline V gives CDR1 MNHNS, CDR2 SASEGT. The V gene lost 3 bases and the J gene lost 2 bases, with 18 bases spanning the gap. CDR3 nucleotide sequence: TGTGCCAGCAGTGACCCCCGTCGACAGCGCTACACAGATACGCAGTATTTT. Encoded protein: CASSDPRRQRYTDTQYF.

DNA of the CDR3: TGTGCCATCAGTGACAGGGGGTCGCGCGGCTACACCTTC. Its protein is CAISDRGSRGYTF. The J gene is TRBJ1-2, the V gene TRBV10-3; 7 nucleotides match TRBD1. With 3 bases clipped from V and 8 bases from J, the junction kept 6 bases outside the gene matches. CDR3 length equals 13 residues. Germline V gene sequence: CDR1 ENHRY, CDR2 SYGVKD.

This chain uses TRBV11-2 with TRBJ1-2; possible D gene TRBD1, 6 bases. Trimming pared 4 bases from V and 0 bases from J, leaving 15 bases between. The length of the CDR3 is 16 residues. Germline loops: CDR1 SGHAT, CDR2 FQNNGV. This CDR3 is CASSSHRDPANYGYTF. The DNA of the CDR3 is TGTGCCAGCAGCTCCCACAGGGATCCAGCTAACTATGGCTACACCTTC.

Here the CDR3 DNA reads TGTGCCAGCAGTTACTCTGGACAGATGAACACTGAAGCTTTCTTT. This gives the protein CASSYSGQMNTEAFF. The chain recombines TRBV6-5 with TRBJ1-1, with D possibly matching TRBD1 (6 bases). The V gene lost 0 bases and the J gene lost 0 bases, with 8 bases spanning the gap. The CDR3 runs to 15 residues. Per germline, CDR1 MNHEY and CDR2 SVGAGI.

The chain couples TRBV3-1 (or the pseudogene TRBV3-2) to TRBJ2-7, with no clear D. CDR1 is LGHDT, CDR2 YNNKEL, per germline (reference sequence). The V end was cut by 4 bases, the J end by 3 bases, with 7 bases between. This CDR3 spans 12 amino acids. DNA for the CDR3: TGTGCCAGCAGCCGTCTCGGCTACGAGCAGTACTTC. This codes for CASSRLGYEQYF.

The rearrangement links TRBV20-1 to TRBJ2-4; D is perhaps TRBD2 (5 bases). Trimming shortened V by 3 bases and J by 0 bases, and 12 bases separated the two germline ends. CDR3 length equals 15 residues. Germline V gene lookup returns CDR1 DFQATT and CDR2 SNEGSKA (reference sequence). In DNA, the CDR3 is TGCAGTGCTAGTAGTATCGGACTAGCCAAAAACATTCAGTACTTC. Its translation is CSASSIGLAKNIQYF.

The V call is TRBV11-1, the J call TRBJ2-3, with a tentative D call TRBD2 (5 bases). The CDR3 has 16 residues. Germline V gene lookup returns CDR1 SGHAT and CDR2 FQDESV (reference sequence). Trimming shortened V by 5 bases and J by 4 bases, and 19 bases separated the two germline ends. The CDR3 is CASSRIDYPGPDTQYF. CDR3 DNA: TGTGCCAGCAGCCGAATAGACTACCCCGGGCCAGATACGCAGTATTTT. Full variable domain (rest looked up from reference TRBV11-1 and TRBJ2-3): EAEVAQSPRYKITEKSQAVAFWCDPISGHATLYWYRQILGQGPELLVQFQDESVVDDSQLPKDRFSAERLKGVDSTLKIQPAELGDSAMYLCASSRIDYPGPDTQYFGPGTRLTVL.

The rearrangement links TRBV12-5 to TRBJ2-1, with TRBD2 matching over 10 bases. The CDR3 sequence is 13 residues long. Germline loops: CDR1 LGHNT, CDR2 FRNRAP. Trimming cost V 9 bases and J 6 bases; bases outside gene matches: 5. The CDR3 region is CASTSGAGNEQFF. CDR3 sequence (DNA): TGTGCTAGCACTAGCGGGGCTGGCAATGAGCAGTTCTTC.

This chain connects TRBV12-3 or TRBV12-4 to TRBJ2-1; D might be TRBD2 (5 bases). The CDR3 is 13 residues long. V was pared by 3 bases and J by 6 bases, with 9 bases between. The CDR3, as DNA: TGTGCCAGCAGTTTTGGGAGCGTCAATGAGCAGTTCTTC. Protein sequence: CASSFGSVNEQFF.

This chain joins TRBV6-1 and TRBJ1-5, with D possibly matching TRBD1 (6 bases). Germline values: CDR1 MNHNS, CDR2 SASEGT. CDR3 size: 14 residues. Trimming cost V 3 bases and J 10 bases, with 16 bases left between them. The CDR3, as DNA: TGTGCCAGCAGTGATCGGACAGAGACGATTCCCCAGCATTTT. This translates into CASSDRTETIPQHF.

V and J are TRBV5-1 and TRBJ2-7; TRBD1 matches 12 bases. Germline lookup yields CDR1 SGHRS and CDR2 YFSETQ. With V trimmed by 4 bases and J by 3 bases, 8 bases remained unmatched. The CDR3 extends over 16 amino acids. The CDR3 protein is CASSVTGTGGYYEQYF. The CDR3 DNA reads TGCGCCAGCAGCGTCACCGGGACAGGGGGCTACTACGAGCAGTACTTC.

The V and J genes are TRBV7-8 and TRBJ2-7; 7 nucleotides line up with TRBD1. This CDR3 comprises 15 residues. The V and J ends lost 7 bases and 3 bases, in that order; junction bases with no gene match: 12. CDR1 is SGHVS and CDR2 is FQNEAQ in the germline V gene. The CDR3 bases are TGTGCCAGCAACCTCGACAGGGCATTAATCTACGAGCAGTACTTC. Translated, it gives CASNLDRALIYEQYF.

The table lists this clone with many counts. The rearrangement links TRBV4-2 to TRBJ2-3; 10 nucleotides line up with TRBD1. V lost 1 base and J lost 6; bases outside the gene matches: 7. Germline assignment: CDR1 LGHNA and CDR2 YNFKEQ. The CDR3 spans 16 residues. Here the CDR3 DNA reads TGTGCCAGCAGCCAAGTCGTTACGACAGGGGGCGATACGCAGTATTTT. Its translation is CASSQVVTTGGDTQYF.

The chain recombines TRBV6-6 with TRBJ2-2, with TRBD1 identical over 10 bases. The ends lost 5 bases at V and 5 bases at J; junction bases unmatched: 11. CDR3 length: 17 amino acids. CDR1 and CDR2 from the germline V gene are MNHNY and SVGAGI (reference sequence). This CDR3 reads CASSPLKGQGITGELFF. CDR3 DNA sequence: TGTGCCAGCAGTCCCCTGAAGGGACAGGGGATAACCGGGGAGCTGTTTTTT.

V is TRBV19 and J is TRBJ2-5, with TRBD2 identical over 10 bases. Germline V lookup: CDR1 LNHDA, CDR2 SQIVND (reference sequence). The CDR3 consists of 14 residues. J gave up 4 bases and V 4 bases, and 3 bases lay outside the gene matches. As DNA, the CDR3 is TGTGCCAGTAGTACCGGGACTAGCGTAGAGACCCAGTACTTC. Translated: CASSTGTSVETQYF.

V and J are TRBV6-2 or TRBV6-3 and TRBJ2-5; a weak D match, TRBD2 (6 bases). The length of the CDR3 is 17 residues. V lost 4 bases, J lost 1 base, and 19 bases lay in between. In germline, CDR1 is MNHEY, CDR2 SVGEGT. In DNA form, the CDR3 reads TGTGCCAGCAGTTTAGAGCTAGGGAGGACCTCCCAAGAGACCCAGTACTTC. This gives the protein CASSLELGRTSQETQYF.